Described below is a single T cell receptor (beta chain) sequence and its context. Method: immunoSEQ multiplex PCR; TCRdb's copy keeps in-frame clones and lacks some. The table records some 2,100,000 clones, approximately 94% of them present only once. These data originate in a study of shared clonotypes between healthy human individuals. Study at large: Ranging from 18 to 49 in age, donors were a couple of women and a few men.

The germline V and J ends were trimmed by 6 bases and 6 bases, with 19 bases remaining between them. The length of the CDR3 is 15 residues. Germline V gene data show CDR1 as SGHDT and CDR2 as YYEEEE. Donors were healthy HIV-negative adults without recent acute infections or vaccinations. CD4+ cells underwent separation, giving CD45RA+ naive and CD45RA-negative memory subsets. This chain links TRBV5-6 with TRBJ2-4; D is perhaps TRBD1 or TRBD2 (5 bases each). The specimen was naive CD4+ T cells sorted from blood. The subset denotes: CD45RA+ positively selected. The clonotype originates from a young man in good health. The DNA of the CDR3 is TGTGCCAGCACTCTGGGGCCCCGGGGCATAAACATTCAGTACTTC. Its translation is CASTLGPRGINIQYF.